Listed here is a single T cell receptor (beta chain). The antigen is undetermined. Sequencing used immunoSEQ multiplex PCR; TCRdb keeps in-frame clones, though not all of them. The sample carries some 130,000 clones, 93% recorded once. The data derive from a study of T cell responses to AZD1222 COVID-19 vaccine. Study at large: The study pooled second doses at about 4 or about 12 weeks.

Study-wide results and limits: It should be noted that donors were predominantly white British and more often female, and clonal diversity was possibly underestimated. Repertoires were obtained only post-peak T cell response.

The sequence came from an adult in good health. The source material was peripheral blood, sampled on day 0 of AZD1222 vaccination.

CDR3 amino acids: CASSLAGGRGNIQYF. The CDR3 coding sequence is TGCGCCAGCAGCTTGGCCGGGGGCAGGGGGAACATTCAGTACTTC. The genes are TRBV5-1 and TRBJ2-4, with D perhaps matching TRBD1 (7 bases). The length of the CDR3 is 15 residues. From germline, CDR1 is SGHRS and CDR2 YFSETQ. Trimming stripped 0 bases from V and 7 bases from J, with 14 bases between.